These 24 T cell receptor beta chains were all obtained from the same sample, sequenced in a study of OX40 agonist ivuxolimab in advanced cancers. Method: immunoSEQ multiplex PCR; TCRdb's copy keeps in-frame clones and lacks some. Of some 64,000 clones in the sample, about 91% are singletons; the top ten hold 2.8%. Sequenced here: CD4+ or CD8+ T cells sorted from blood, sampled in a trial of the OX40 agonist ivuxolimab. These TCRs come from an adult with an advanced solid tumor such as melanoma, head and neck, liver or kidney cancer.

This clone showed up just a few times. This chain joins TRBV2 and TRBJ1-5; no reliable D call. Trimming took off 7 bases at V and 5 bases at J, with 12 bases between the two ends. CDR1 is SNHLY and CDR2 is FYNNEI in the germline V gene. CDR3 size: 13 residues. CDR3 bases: TGTGCCAGCAATCGGGCGGGAGATCAGCCCCAGCATTTT. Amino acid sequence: CASNRAGDQPQHF.

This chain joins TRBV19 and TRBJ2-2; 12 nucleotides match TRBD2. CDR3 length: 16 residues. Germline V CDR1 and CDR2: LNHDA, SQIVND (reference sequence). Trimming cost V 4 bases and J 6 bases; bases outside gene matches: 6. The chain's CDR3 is CASSKLAGGYPGELFF. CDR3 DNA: TGTGCCAGTAGTAAGCTAGCGGGAGGGTACCCCGGGGAGCTGTTTTTT.

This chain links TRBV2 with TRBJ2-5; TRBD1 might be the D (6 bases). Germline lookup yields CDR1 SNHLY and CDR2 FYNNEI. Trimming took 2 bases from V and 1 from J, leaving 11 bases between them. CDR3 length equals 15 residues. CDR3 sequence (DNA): TGTGCCAGCAGTGAATTGGGGGCAGCCCAAGAGACCCAGTACTTC. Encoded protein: CASSELGAAQETQYF.

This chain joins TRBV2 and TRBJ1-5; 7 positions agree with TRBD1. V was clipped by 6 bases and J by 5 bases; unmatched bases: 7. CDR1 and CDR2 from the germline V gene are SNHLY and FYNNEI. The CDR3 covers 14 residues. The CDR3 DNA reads TGTGCCAGCAGCCCTCGGACAGGAGATCAGCCCCAGCATTTT. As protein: CASSPRTGDQPQHF.

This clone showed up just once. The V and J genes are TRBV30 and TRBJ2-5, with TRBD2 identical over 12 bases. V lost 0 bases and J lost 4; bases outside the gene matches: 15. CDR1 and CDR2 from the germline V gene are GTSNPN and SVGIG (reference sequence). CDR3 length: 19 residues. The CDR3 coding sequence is TGTGCCTGGAGTGTACAAGAACTAGCGGGAGGCCGGAGGAGAGAGACCCAGTACTTC. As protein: CAWSVQELAGGRRRETQYF.

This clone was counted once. The CDR3 region is CASSSRRLVAGELFF. In DNA, the CDR3 is TGTGCCAGCAGCAGTCGGAGACTAGTGGCCGGGGAGCTGTTTTTT. V is TRBV7-8 and J is TRBJ2-2, with TRBD2 as a possible D gene (6 bases). The CDR3 loop spans 15 amino acids. CDR1 SGHVS and CDR2 FQNEAQ come from the germline V gene. V dropped 5 bases and J dropped 6 bases, with 16 bases sitting between them.

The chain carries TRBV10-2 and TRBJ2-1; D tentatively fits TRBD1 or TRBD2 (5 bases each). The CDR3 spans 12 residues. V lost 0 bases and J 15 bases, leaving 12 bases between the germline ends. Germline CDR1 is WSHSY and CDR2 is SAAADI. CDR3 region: CASSESKEGLFF. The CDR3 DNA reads TGCGCCAGCAGTGAGTCGAAAGAGGGGCTGTTCTTC.

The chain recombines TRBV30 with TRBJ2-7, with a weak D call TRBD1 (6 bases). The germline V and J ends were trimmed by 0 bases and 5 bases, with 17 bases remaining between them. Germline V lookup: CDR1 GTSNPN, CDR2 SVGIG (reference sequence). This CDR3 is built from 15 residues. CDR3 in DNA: TGTGCCTGGAGTGTTCACCCCGGCAGGGGAAACGAGCAGTACTTC. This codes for CAWSVHPGRGNEQYF. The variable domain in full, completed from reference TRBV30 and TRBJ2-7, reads SQTIHQWPATLVQPVGSPLSLECTVEGTSNPNLYWYRQAAGRGLQLLFYSVGIGQISSEVPQNLSASRPQDRQFILSSKKLLLSDSGFYLCAWSVHPGRGNEQYFGPGTRLTVT.

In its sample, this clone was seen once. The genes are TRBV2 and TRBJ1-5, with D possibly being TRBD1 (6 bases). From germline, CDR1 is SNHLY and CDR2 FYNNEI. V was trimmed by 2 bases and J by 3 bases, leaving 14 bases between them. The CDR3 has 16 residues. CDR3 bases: TGTGCCAGCAGTGAAACAGGGTACGGATACAATCAGCCCCAGCATTTT. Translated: CASSETGYGYNQPQHF.

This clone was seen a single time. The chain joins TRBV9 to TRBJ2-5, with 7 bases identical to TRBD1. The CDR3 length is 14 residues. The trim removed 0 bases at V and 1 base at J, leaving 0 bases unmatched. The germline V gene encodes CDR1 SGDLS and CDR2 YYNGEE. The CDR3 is CASSVGQGQETQYF. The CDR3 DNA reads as TGTGCCAGCAGCGTAGGACAGGGCCAAGAGACCCAGTACTTC. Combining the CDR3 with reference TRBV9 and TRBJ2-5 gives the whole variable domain DSGVTQTPKHLITATGQRVTLRCSPRSGDLSVYWYQQSLDQGLQFLIQYYNGEERAKGNILERFSAQQFPDLHSELNLSSLELGDSALYFCASSVGQGQETQYFGPGTRLLVL.

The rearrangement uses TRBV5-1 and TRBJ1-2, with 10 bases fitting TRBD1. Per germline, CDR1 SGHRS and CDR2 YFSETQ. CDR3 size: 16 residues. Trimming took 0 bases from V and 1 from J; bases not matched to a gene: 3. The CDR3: CASSLGDRGHNYGYTF. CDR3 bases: TGCGCCAGCAGCTTGGGGGACAGGGGCCATAACTATGGCTACACCTTC.

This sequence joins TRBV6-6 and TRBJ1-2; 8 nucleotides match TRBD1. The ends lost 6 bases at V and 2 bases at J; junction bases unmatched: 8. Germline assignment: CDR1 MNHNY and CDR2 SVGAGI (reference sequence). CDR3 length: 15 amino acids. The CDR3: CASRNLRTGNYGYTF. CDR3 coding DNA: TGTGCCAGCAGGAACCTTAGGACAGGGAACTATGGCTACACCTTC.

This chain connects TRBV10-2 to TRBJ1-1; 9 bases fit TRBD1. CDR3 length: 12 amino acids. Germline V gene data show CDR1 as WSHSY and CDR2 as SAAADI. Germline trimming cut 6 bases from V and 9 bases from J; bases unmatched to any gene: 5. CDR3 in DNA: TGCGCCAGCAGCGAGGGGACAGGGCAAGCTTTCTTT. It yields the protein CASSEGTGQAFF.

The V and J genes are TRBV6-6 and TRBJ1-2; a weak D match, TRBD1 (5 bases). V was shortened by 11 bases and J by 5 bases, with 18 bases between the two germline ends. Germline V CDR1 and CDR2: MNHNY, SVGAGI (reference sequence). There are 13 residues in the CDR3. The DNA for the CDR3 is TGTGCCGCGAGCCCGGGGACGGCATATGGCTACACCTTC. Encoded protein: CAASPGTAYGYTF.

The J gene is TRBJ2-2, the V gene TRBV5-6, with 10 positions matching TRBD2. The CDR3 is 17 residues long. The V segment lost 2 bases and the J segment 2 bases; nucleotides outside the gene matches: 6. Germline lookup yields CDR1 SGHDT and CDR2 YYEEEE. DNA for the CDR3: TGTGCCAGCAGCTTCCTTGGACTAGCGGATAACACCGGGGAGCTGTTTTTT. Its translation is CASSFLGLADNTGELFF.

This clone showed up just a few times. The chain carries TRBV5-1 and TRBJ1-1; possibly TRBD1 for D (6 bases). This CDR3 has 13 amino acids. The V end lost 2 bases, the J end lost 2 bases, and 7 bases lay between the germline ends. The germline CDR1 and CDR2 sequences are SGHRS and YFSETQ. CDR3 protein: CASSLQGNTEAFF. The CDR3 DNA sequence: TGCGCCAGCAGCTTACAGGGAAACACTGAAGCTTTCTTT.

The CDR3 sequence is CASRLTGTNGYTF. For the CDR3, the DNA is TGTGCCAGCAGACTGACAGGGACGAACGGCTACACCTTC. V and J are TRBV28 and TRBJ1-2, with 7 bases aligning to TRBD1. With 6 bases clipped from V and 8 bases from J, the junction kept 9 bases outside the gene matches. Germline V gene data show CDR1 as MDHEN and CDR2 as SYDVKM. This CDR3 has 13 residues.

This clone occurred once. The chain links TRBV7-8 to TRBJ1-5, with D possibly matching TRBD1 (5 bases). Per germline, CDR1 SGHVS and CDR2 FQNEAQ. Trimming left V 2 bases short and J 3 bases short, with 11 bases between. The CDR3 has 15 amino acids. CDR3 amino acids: CASSLSVRDNQPQHF. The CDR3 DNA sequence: TGTGCCAGCAGCTTATCCGTCAGGGACAATCAGCCCCAGCATTTT.

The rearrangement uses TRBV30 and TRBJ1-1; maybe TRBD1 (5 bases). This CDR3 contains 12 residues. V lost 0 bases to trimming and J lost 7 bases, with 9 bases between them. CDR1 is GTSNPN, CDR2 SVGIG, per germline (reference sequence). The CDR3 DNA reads TGTGCCTGGAGTGTAAGCGGGGGTGAAGCTTTCTTT. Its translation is CAWSVSGGEAFF.

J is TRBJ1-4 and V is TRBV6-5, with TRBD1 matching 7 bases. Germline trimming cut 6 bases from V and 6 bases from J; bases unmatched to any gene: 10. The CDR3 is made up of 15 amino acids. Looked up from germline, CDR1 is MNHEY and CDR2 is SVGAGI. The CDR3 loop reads CASSPRTGYDEKLFF. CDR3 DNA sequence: TGTGCCAGCAGCCCCAGGACAGGTTACGATGAAAAACTGTTTTTT.

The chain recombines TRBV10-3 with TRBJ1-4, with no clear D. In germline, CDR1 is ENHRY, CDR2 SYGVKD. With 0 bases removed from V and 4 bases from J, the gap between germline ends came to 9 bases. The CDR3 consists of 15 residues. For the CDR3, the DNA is TGTGCCATCAGTGAGTCCCTCGGCCTTAATGAAAAACTGTTTTTT. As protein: CAISESLGLNEKLFF.

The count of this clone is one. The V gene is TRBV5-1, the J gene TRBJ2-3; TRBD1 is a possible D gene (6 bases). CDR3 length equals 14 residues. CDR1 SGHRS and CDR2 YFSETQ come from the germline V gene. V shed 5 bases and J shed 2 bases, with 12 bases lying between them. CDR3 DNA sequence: TGCGCCAGCAGGGCAGGACAGATCACAGATACGCAGTATTTT. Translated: CASRAGQITDTQYF.

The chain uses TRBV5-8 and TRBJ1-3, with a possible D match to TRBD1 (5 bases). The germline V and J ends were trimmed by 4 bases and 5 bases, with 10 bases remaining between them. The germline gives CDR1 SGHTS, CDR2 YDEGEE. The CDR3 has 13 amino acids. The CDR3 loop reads CASSVGERNTIYF. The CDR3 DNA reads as TGTGCCAGCAGCGTGGGGGAAAGAAACACCATATATTTT.

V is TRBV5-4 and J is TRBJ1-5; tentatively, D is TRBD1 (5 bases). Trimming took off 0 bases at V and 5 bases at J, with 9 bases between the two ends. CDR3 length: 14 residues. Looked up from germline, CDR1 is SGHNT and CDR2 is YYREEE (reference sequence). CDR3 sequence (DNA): TGTGCCAGCAGCTTGGGAGGGGAAGATCAGCCCCAGCATTTT. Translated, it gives CASSLGGEDQPQHF.